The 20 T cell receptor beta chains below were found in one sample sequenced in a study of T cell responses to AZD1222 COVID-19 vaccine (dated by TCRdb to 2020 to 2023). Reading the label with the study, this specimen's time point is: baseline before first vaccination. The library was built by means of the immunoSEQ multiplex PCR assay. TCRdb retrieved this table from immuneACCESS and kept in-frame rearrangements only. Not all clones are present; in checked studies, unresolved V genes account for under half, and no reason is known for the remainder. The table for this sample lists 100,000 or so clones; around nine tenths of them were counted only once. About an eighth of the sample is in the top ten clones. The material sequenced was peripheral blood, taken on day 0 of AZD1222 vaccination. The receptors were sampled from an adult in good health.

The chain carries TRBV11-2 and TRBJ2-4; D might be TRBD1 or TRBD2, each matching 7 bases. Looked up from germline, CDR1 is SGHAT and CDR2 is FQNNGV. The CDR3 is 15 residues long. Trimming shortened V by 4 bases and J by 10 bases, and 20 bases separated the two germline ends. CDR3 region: CASSSRRGTVRIQYF. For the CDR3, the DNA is TGTGCCAGCAGCTCGCGGCGGGGGACAGTCCGTATTCAGTACTTC.

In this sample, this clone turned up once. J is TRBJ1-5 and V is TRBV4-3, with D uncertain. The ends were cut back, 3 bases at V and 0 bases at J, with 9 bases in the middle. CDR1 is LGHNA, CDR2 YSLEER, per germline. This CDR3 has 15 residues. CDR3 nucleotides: TGCGCCAGCAGCCAGGGCCCAAATAGCAATCAGCCCCAGCATTTT. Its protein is CASSQGPNSNQPQHF.

CDR3 in amino acids: CASRDTQGPADTQYF. DNA of the CDR3: TGTGCCAGCCGGGACACACAAGGCCCCGCAGATACGCAGTATTTT. The chain employs TRBV6-6 and TRBJ2-3; D perhaps matches TRBD1 (6 bases). Germline V CDR1 and CDR2: MNHNY, SVGAGI (reference sequence). CDR3 length: 15 amino acids. Trimming took off 8 bases at V and 4 bases at J, with 19 bases between the two ends.

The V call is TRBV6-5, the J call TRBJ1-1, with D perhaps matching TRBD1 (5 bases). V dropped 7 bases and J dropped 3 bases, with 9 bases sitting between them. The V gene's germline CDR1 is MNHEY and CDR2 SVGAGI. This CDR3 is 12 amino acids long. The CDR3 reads CASNRGDTEAFF. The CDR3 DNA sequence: TGTGCCAGCAATAGGGGCGACACTGAAGCTTTCTTT.

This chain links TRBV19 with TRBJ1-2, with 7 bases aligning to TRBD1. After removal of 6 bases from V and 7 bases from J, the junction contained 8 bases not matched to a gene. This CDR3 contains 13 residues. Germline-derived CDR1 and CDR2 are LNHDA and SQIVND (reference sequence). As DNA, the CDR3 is TGTGCCAGTAGGCCCGACAGGGTCAGTGGCTACACCTTC. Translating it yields CASRPDRVSGYTF.

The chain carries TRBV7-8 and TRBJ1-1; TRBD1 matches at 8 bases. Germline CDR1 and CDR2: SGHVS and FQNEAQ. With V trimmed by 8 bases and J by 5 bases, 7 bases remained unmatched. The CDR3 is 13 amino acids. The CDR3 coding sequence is TGTGCCAGCCAAACAGGGGGGCGGACTGAAGCTTTCTTT. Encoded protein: CASQTGGRTEAFF. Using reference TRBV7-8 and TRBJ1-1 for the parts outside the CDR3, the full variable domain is GAGVSQSPRYKVAKRGQDVALRCDPISGHVSLFWYQQALGQGPEFLTYFQNEAQLDKSGLPSDRFFAERPEGSVSTLKIQRTQQEDSAVYLCASQTGGRTEAFFGQGTRLTVV.

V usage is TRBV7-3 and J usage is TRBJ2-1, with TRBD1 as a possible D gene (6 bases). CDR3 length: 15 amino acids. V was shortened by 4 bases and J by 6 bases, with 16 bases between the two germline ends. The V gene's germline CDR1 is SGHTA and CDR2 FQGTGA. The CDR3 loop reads CASSSRGSMVNEQFF. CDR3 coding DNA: TGTGCCAGCAGCTCCAGGGGTTCTATGGTCAATGAGCAGTTCTTC. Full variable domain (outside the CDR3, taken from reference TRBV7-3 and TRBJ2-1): GAGVSQTPSNKVTEKGKYVELRCDPISGHTALYWYRQSLGQGPEFLIYFQGTGAADDSGLPNDRFFAVRPEGSVSTLKIQRTERGDSAVYLCASSSRGSMVNEQFFGPGTRLTVL.

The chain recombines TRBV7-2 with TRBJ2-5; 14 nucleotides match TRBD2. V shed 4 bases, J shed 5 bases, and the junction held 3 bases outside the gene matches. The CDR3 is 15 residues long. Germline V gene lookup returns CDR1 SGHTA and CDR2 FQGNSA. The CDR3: CASSYWTSGGETQYF. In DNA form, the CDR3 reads TGTGCCAGCAGCTATTGGACTAGCGGGGGGGAGACCCAGTACTTC.

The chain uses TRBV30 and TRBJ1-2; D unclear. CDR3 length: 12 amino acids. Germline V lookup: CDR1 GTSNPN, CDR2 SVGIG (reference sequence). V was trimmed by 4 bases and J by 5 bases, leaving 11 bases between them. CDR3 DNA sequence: TGTGCCTGGACCGCCGCAGGTTATGGCTACACCTTC. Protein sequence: CAWTAAGYGYTF.

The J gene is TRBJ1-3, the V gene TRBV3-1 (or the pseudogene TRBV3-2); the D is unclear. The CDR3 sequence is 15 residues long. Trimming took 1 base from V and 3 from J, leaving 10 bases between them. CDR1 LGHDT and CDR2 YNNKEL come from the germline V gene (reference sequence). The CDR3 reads CASSQGPGVGNTIYF. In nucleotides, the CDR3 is TGTGCCAGCAGCCAAGGTCCAGGAGTTGGAAACACCATATATTTT.

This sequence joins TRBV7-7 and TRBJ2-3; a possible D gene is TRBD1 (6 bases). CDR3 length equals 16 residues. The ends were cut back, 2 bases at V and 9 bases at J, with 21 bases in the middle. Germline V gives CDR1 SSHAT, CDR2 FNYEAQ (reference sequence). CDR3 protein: CASSLRPEGGLGTQYF. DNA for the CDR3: TGTGCCAGCAGCTTAAGGCCCGAAGGGGGTTTGGGCACGCAGTATTTT. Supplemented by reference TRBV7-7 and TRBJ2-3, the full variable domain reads GAGVSQSPRYKVTKRGQDVTLRCDPISSHATLYWYQQALGQGPEFLTYFNYEAQPDKSGLPSDRFSAERPEGSISTLTIQRTEQRDSAMYRCASSLRPEGGLGTQYFGPGTRLTVL.

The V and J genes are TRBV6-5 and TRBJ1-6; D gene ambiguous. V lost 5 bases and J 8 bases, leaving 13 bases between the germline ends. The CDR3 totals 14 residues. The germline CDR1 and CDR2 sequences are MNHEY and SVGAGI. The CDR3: CASSRAIWDSPLHF. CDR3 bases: TGTGCCAGCAGTCGGGCCATTTGGGATTCACCCCTCCACTTT.

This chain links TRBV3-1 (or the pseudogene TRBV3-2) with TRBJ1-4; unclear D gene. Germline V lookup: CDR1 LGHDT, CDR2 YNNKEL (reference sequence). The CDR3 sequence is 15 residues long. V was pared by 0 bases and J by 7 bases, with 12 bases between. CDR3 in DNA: TGTGCCAGCAGCCAAGAGGCATTCCGGAGTGAAAAACTGTTTTTT. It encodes CASSQEAFRSEKLFF.

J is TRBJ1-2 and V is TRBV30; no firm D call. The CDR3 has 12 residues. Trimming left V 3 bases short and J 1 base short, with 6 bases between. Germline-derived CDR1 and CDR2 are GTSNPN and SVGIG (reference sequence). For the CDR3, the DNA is TGTGCCTGGAGCATGGGTAACTATGGCTACACCTTC. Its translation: CAWSMGNYGYTF.

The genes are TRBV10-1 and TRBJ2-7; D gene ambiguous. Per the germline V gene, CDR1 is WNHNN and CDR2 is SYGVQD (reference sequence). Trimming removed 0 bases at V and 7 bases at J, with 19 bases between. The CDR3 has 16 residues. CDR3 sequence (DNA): TGCGCCAGCAGTGAGTCCCCCATTGGACCGGGTGGGGAGCAGTACTTC. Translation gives CASSESPIGPGGEQYF.

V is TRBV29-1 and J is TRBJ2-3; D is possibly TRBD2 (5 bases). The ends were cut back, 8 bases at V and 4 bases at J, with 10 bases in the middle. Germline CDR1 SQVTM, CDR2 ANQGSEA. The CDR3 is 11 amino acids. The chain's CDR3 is CSITRADTQYF. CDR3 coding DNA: TGCAGCATAACTAGGGCAGATACGCAGTATTTT.

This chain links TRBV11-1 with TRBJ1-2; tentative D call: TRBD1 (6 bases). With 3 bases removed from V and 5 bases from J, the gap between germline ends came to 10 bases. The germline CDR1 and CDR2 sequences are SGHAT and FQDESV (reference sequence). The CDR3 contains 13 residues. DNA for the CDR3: TGTGCCAGCAGCTTTGGCGGACAGTATGGCTACACCTTC. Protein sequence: CASSFGGQYGYTF. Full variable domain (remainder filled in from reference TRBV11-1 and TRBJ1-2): EAEVAQSPRYKITEKSQAVAFWCDPISGHATLYWYRQILGQGPELLVQFQDESVVDDSQLPKDRFSAERLKGVDSTLKIQPAELGDSAMYLCASSFGGQYGYTFGSGTRLTVV.

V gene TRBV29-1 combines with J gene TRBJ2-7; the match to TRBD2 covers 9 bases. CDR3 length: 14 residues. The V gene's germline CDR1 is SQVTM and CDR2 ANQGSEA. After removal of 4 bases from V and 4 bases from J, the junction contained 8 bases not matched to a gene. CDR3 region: CSVAYRLAGYEQYF. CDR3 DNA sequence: TGCAGCGTTGCATATCGGCTAGCGGGGTACGAGCAGTACTTC.

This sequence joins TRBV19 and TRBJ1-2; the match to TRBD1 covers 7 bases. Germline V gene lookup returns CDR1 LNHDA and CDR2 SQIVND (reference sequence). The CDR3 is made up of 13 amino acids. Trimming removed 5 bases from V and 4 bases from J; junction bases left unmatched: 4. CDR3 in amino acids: CASSSGTAYGYTF. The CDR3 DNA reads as TGTGCCAGTAGTTCCGGGACAGCCTATGGCTACACCTTC. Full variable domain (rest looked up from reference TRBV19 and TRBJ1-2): DGGITQSPKYLFRKEGQNVTLSCEQNLNHDAMYWYRQDPGQGLRLIYYSQIVNDFQKGDIAEGYSVSREKKESFPLTVTSAQKNPTAFYLCASSSGTAYGYTFGSGTRLTVV.

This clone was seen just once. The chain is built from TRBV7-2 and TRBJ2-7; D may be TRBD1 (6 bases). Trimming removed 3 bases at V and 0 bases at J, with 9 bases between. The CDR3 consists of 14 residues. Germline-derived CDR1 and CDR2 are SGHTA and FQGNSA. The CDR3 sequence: CASSFTGYSYEQYF. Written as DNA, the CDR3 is TGTGCCAGCAGCTTTACAGGGTACTCCTACGAGCAGTACTTC.